These T cell receptor beta chains were read from a single sample in a study of blood T cells in healthy people across ages. TCRdb fed the 5' RACE reads into MiXCR, producing one record per CDR3 protein. This sample has 1,100,000 or so distinct CDR3 sequences, with around 45% found just once. Sequenced material: blood. The receptor source for this set is a woman aged 55-70 years in good health. CDR3s include the opening cysteine and the closing phenylalanine or tryptophan. A D gene is named only where the DNA matches it firmly. Expanded clones get a size class; other rows say once, few or many, or leave the size out.

size	V	J	D	CDR3	DNA
.	TRBV29-1	TRBJ1-1	.	CSVVAGSPLNTEAFF	TGCAGCGTTGTAGCTGGTAGCCCCCTGAACACTGAAGCTTTCTTT
few	TRBV12-3/TRBV12-4	TRBJ2-5	.	CASSLDTGETQYF	TGTGCCAGCAGTTTAGACACGGGAGAGACCCAGTACTTC
few	TRBV27	TRBJ1-4	TRBD1	CASGHRGGDEKLFF	TGTGCCAGCGGCCACAGGGGAGGGGATGAAAAACTGTTTTTT
many	TRBV7-3	TRBJ2-1	TRBD2	CASKTSAIHNEQFF	TGTGCCAGTAAAACTAGCGCCATTCACAATGAGCAGTTCTTC
.	TRBV12-3/TRBV12-4	TRBJ1-4	.	CASSISRGGEKLFF	TGTGCCAGCAGTATCTCTAGGGGAGGTGAAAAACTGTTTTTT
.	TRBV6-1	TRBJ1-2	.	CASSETEKGGYTF	TGTGCCAGCAGTGAAACAGAGAAGGGTGGCTACACCTTC
.	TRBV7-9	TRBJ1-2	.	CASKPLGANYGYTF	TGTGCCAGCAAACCACTGGGGGCTAACTATGGCTACACCTTC
.	TRBV12-3/TRBV12-4	TRBJ2-6	TRBD1	CASSKQGTGANVLTF	TGTGCCAGCAGTAAACAGGGGACTGGGGCCAACGTCCTGACTTTC
.	TRBV9	TRBJ1-5	TRBD1	CASSRGGQPQHF	TGTGCCAGCAGCCGAGGGGGCCAGCCCCAGCATTTT
.	TRBV6-5	TRBJ1-5	.	CASSYFRGNNQPQHF	TGTGCCAGCAGTTACTTTCGGGGGAACAATCAGCCCCAGCATTTT
few	TRBV28	TRBJ1-2	TRBD1	CASMSPGQGRANYGYTF	TGTGCCAGCATGTCTCCGGGACAGGGGAGGGCGAACTATGGCTACACCTTC
.	TRBV4-2	TRBJ2-6	.	CASSRPEGKGSGANVLTF	TGTGCCAGCAGCCGCCCCGAGGGGAAGGGCTCTGGGGCCAACGTCCTGACTTTC
.	TRBV5-1	TRBJ2-5	TRBD2	CASSTQGGGRVETQYF	TGCGCCAGCAGCACTCAGGGCGGGGGAAGAGTTGAGACCCAGTACTTC
once	TRBV2	TRBJ2-6	.	CASSNQGGRSGANVLTF	TGTGCCAGCAGCAACCAAGGGGGACGCTCTGGGGCCAACGTCCTGACTTTC
few	TRBV7-9	TRBJ2-1	TRBD2	CASSFLAGGGNEQFF	TGTGCCAGCAGCTTTCTAGCGGGAGGAGGCAATGAGCAGTTCTTC
.	TRBV3-1	TRBJ2-7	.	CASSHNDGLTAYEQYF	TGTGCCAGCAGCCACAATGACGGGCTGACTGCCTACGAGCAGTACTTC
few	TRBV2	TRBJ2-7	.	CASIALYYEQYF	TGTGCCAGCATAGCGCTCTACTACGAGCAGTACTTC
few	TRBV5-1	TRBJ2-5	.	CASSLEGRQETQYF	TGTGCCAGCAGTTTAGAGGGCAGACAAGAGACCCAGTACTTC
.	TRBV2	TRBJ1-1	TRBD1	CANIGTGMMDTEAFF	TGTGCCAACATCGGGACAGGGATGATGGACACTGAAGCTTTCTTT
few	TRBV6-2/TRBV6-3	TRBJ2-7	TRBD1	CASTATGDPIEQYF	TGTGCCAGCACGGCGACAGGGGACCCTATCGAGCAGTACTTC
.	TRBV29-1	TRBJ2-1	.	CSVAVTSNEQFF	TGCAGCGTTGCTGTGACATCCAATGAGCAGTTCTTC
.	TRBV5-1	TRBJ1-6	.	CASSLRQDHNSPLHF	TGCGCCAGCAGTCTTCGACAGGATCATAATTCGCCCCTCCACTTT
few	TRBV29-1	TRBJ1-2	.	CSAGWGANGYTF	TGCAGCGCCGGGTGGGGGGCGAATGGCTACACCTTC
.	TRBV27	TRBJ1-2	.	CASSLSVGRGQSGGYTF	TGTGCCAGCAGTTTATCAGTAGGAAGAGGCCAGAGTGGGGGCTACACCTTC
.	TRBV7-9	TRBJ2-1	.	CASRQLGNSYNEQFF	TGTGCCAGCAGGCAGCTTGGGAACTCCTACAATGAGCAGTTCTTC